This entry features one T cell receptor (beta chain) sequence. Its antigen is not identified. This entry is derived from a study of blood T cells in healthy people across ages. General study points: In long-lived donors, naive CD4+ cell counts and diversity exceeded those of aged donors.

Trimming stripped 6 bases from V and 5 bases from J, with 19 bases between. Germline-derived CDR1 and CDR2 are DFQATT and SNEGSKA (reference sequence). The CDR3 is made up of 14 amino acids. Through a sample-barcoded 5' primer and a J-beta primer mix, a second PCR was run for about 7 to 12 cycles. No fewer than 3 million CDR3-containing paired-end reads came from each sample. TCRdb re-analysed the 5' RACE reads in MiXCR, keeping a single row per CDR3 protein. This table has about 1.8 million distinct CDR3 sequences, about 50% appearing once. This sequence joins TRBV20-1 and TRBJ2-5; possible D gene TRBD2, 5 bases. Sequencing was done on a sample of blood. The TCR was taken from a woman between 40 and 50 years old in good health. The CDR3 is CSAPRGTTGETQYF. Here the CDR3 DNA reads TGCAGTGCCCCGCGAGGTACCACGGGGGAGACCCAGTACTTC.